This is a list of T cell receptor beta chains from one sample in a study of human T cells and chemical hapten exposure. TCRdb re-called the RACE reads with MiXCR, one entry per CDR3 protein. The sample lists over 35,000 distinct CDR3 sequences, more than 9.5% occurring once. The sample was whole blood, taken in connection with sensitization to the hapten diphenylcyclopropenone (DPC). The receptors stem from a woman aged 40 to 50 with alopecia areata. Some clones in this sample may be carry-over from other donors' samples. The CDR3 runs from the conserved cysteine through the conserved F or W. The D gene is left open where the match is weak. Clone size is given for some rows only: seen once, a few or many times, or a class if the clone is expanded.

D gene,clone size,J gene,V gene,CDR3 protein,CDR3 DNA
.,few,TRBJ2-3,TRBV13,CASSPSFTGDTQYF,TGTGCCAGCAGCCCAAGTTTCACCGGAGATACGCAGTATTTT
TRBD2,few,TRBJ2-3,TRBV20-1,CSAGGLAGGGAGADTQYF,TGCAGTGCGGGGGGACTAGCGGGAGGAGGGGCTGGGGCAGATACGCAGTATTTT
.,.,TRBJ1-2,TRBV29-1,CSVVEGGHTYGYTF,TGCAGCGTTGTAGAAGGGGGGCACACCTATGGCTACACCTTC
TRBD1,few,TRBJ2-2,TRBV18,CASSPPGQGHSGELFF,TGTGCCAGCTCACCACCGGGACAGGGCCATTCCGGGGAGCTGTTTTTT
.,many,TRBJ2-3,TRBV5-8,CASSLATWGDTQYF,TGTGCCAGCAGCTTGGCGACCTGGGGAGATACGCAGTATTTT
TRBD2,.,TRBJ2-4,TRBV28,CASAGEGYIQYF,TGTGCCAGCGCGGGAGAGGGGTACATTCAGTACTTC
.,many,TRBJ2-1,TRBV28,CASSLLGGGNRDEQFF,TGTGCCAGCAGTTTACTGGGCGGGGGCAATAGGGATGAGCAGTTCTTC
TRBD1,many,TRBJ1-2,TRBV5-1,CASSLATGGNGYTF,TGCGCCAGCAGCTTGGCCACAGGGGGCAATGGCTACACCTTC
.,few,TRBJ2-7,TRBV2,CASRGQTSLGEQYF,TGTGCCAGCAGGGGCCAGACTAGTCTCGGCGAGCAGTACTTC
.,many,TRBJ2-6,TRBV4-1,CASSLLGPGANVLTF,TGCGCCAGCAGCCTCCTAGGCCCTGGGGCCAACGTCCTGACTTTC
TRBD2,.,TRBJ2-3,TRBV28,CASRERGGRTDTQYF,TGTGCCAGCAGGGAGCGGGGGGGCCGCACAGATACGCAGTATTTT
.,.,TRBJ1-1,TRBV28,CATGETVNTEAFF,TGTGCCACCGGAGAGACGGTTAACACTGAAGCTTTCTTT
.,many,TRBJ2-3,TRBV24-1,CATSGWERADTQYF,TGTGCCACCAGTGGATGGGAGAGGGCGGATACGCAGTATTTT
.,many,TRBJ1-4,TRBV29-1,CSVGASVEKLFF,TGCAGCGTTGGGGCAAGCGTTGAAAAACTGTTTTTT
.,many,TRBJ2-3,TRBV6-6,CASSLTLGTDTQYF,TGTGCCAGCAGTCTGACACTGGGGACAGATACGCAGTATTTT
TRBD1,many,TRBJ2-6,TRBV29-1,CSVARDSTSSGANVLTF,TGCAGCGTTGCCCGGGACAGTACGTCATCTGGGGCCAACGTCCTGACTTTC
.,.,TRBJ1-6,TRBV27,CASSFKRSSYNSPLHF,TGTGCCAGCAGTTTCAAAAGGAGCTCCTATAATTCACCCCTCCACTTT
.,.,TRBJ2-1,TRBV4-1,CASSQLGQSSYNEQFF,TGCGCCAGCAGCCAACTCGGACAGAGCTCCTACAATGAGCAGTTCTTC
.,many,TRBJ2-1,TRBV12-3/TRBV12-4,CASSFPGAGQFF,TGTGCCAGCAGTTTTCCTGGGGCAGGGCAGTTCTTC
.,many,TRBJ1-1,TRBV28,CASSPSLGATEAFF,TGTGCCAGCAGCCCTTCTTTGGGGGCCACTGAAGCTTTCTTT
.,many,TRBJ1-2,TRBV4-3,CASSQVTESYGYTF,TGCGCCAGCAGCCAAGTAACAGAGAGTTATGGCTACACCTTC
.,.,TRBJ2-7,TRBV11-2,CASRSYRDATYEQYF,TGTGCCAGCAGGTCCTACCGGGACGCCACCTACGAGCAGTACTTC
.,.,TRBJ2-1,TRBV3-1,CASSHGLNEQFF,TGTGCCAGCAGCCACGGGCTAAATGAGCAGTTCTTC
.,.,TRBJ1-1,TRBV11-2,CASSTLGQLNTEAFF,TGTGCCAGCAGCACACTCGGACAACTGAACACTGAAGCTTTCTTT
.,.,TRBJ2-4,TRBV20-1,CSVGETRRSKNIQYF,TGCAGCGTGGGGGAAACTCGGCGGTCCAAAAACATTCAGTACTTC
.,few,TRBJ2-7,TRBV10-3,CAISEKQDTYEQYF,TGTGCCATCAGTGAGAAGCAGGATACCTACGAGCAGTACTTC
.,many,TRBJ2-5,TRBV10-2,CASSVPTGRETQYF,TGCGCCAGCAGTGTGCCGACAGGACGAGAGACCCAGTACTTC
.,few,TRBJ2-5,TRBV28,CASSPAGRETQYF,TGTGCCAGCAGCCCTGCGGGGAGAGAGACCCAGTACTTC
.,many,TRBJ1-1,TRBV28,CATGPRNTEAFF,TGTGCCACGGGACCCAGGAACACTGAAGCTTTCTTT
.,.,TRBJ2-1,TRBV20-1,CSAITGSDNEQFF,TGCAGTGCTATAACGGGGAGTGACAATGAGCAGTTCTTC
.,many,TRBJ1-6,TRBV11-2,CASRRGNSPLHF,TGTGCCAGCAGGAGAGGTAATTCACCCCTCCACTTT
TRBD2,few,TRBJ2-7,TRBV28,CASSYTSGVSYEQYF,TGTGCCAGCAGTTATACTAGCGGGGTGTCCTACGAGCAGTACTTC
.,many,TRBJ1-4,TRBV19,CASSWTNEKLFF,TGTGCCAGTAGCTGGACTAATGAAAAACTGTTTTTT
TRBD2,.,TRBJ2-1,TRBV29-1,CSMTLGSLAGVEQFF,TGCAGCATGACATTGGGGTCGCTAGCGGGAGTCGAGCAGTTCTTC
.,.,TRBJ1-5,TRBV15,CATSRDPHQPQHF,TGTGCCACCAGCAGAGATCCCCATCAGCCCCAGCATTTT
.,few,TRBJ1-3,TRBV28,CASGSGVNSGNTIYF,TGTGCCAGCGGGTCTGGGGTCAACTCTGGAAACACCATATATTTT